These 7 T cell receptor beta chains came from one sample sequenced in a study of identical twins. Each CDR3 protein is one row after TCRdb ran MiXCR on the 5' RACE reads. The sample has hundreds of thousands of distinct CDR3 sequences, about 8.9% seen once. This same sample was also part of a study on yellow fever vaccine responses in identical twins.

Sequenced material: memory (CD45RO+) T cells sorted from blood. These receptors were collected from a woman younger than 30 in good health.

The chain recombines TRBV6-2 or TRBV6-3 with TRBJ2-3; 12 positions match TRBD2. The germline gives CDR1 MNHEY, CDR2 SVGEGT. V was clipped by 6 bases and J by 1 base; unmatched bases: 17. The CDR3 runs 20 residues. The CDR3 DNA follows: TGTGCCAGCAGCCGCACCCGCGGACTAGCGGGGTCCCCAGGCACAGATACGCAGTATTTT. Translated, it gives CASSRTRGLAGSPGTDTQYF.

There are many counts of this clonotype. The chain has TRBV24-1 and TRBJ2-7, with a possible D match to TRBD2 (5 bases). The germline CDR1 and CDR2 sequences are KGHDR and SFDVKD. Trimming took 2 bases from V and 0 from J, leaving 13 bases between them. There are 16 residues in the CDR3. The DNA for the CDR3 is TGTGCCACCAGTGATTCGGGTAGCGCGAGCTCCTACGAGCAGTACTTC. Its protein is CATSDSGSASSYEQYF.

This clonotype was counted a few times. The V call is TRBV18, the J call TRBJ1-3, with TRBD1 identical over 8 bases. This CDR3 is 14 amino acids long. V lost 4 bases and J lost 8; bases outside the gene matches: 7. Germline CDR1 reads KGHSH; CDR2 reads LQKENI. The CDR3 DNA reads TGTGCCAGCTCACTGGGACAGGCGCGAGACACCATATATTTT. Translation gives CASSLGQARDTIYF.

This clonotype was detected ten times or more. The CDR3 DNA follows: TGTGCCAGCAAGAACCGGGACGGAAACACCGGGGAGCTGTTTTTT. Its translation is CASKNRDGNTGELFF. V and J are TRBV12-3 or TRBV12-4 and TRBJ2-2; D possibly uses TRBD1 or TRBD2 (5 bases each). The V end was cut by 7 bases, the J end by 2 bases, with 14 bases between. The CDR3 is 15 amino acids.

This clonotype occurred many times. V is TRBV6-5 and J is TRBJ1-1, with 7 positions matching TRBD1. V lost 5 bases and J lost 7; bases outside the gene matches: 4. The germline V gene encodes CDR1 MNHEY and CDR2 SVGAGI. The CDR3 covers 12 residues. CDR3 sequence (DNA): TGTGCCAGCAGTCGACAGGGTGGTGAAGCTTTCTTT. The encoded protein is CASSRQGGEAFF.

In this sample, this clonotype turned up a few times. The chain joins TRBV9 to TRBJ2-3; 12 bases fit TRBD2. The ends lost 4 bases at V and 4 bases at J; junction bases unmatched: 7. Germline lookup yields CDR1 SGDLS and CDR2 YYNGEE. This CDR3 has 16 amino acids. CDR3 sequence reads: CASSPPGLAGSDTQYF. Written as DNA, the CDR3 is TGTGCCAGCAGCCCACCAGGACTAGCGGGATCAGATACGCAGTATTTT.

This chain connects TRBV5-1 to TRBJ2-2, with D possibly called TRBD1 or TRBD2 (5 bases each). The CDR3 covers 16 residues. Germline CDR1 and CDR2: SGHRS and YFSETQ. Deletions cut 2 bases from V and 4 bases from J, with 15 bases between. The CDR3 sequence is CASSFSGSGTTGELFF. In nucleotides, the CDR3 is TGCGCCAGCAGCTTCTCCGGTTCCGGGACCACCGGGGAGCTGTTTTTT.